This entry concerns a single T cell receptor (beta chain). The V gene lost 2 bases and the J gene lost 2 bases, with 11 bases spanning the gap. The germline V gene has CDR1 SGHRS and CDR2 YFSETQ. This CDR3 spans 15 amino acids. A multiplex PCR was run with 60 Vbeta primers and 13 Jbeta primers. Using immunoSEQ multiplex PCR, the repertoire was profiled, and TCRdb retains in-frame clones only, with some absent. This sample's table reports roughly 200,000 clones. The entry originates in a study of cytomegalovirus exposure and HLA in healthy donors. This clonotype was obtained from a girl between 2 and 10 years old in good health and CMV-seropositive. The V gene is TRBV5-1, the J gene TRBJ2-1; TRBD2 is a possible D gene (6 bases). The sequenced sample was PBMCs. The CDR3 bases are TGCGCCAGCAGCTTCGGGGGTTCCGCCTACAATGAGCAGTTCTTC. It translates to CASSFGGSAYNEQFF.